This TCR beta chain was found in a study of vaccination effects on CD4 cells after COVID-19. Peptide-pool stimulation followed by sequencing identified expanded antigen-specific CD4+ clonotypes in the ViraFEST assay. With more than 9 days of culture completed, CD4+ T cells were isolated. PCR confirmed that the person was infected with SARS-CoV-2 between March and December 2020. Half-medium exchanges with IL-2 medium took place on days 3 and 7. Sequencing used immunoSEQ multiplex PCR; TCRdb keeps in-frame clones, though not all of them. Of 17,000 or so clones listed, roughly 80% are singletons. This CDR3 comprises 17 residues. Germline V gene data show CDR1 as SGHTS and CDR2 as YDEGEE. After removal of 4 bases from V and 5 bases from J, the junction contained 16 bases not matched to a gene. Details on this clone: Its matching antigen is unknown.

The V call is TRBV5-8, the J call TRBJ2-5; 8 bases align to TRBD2. The sequenced sample was CD4+ T cells from PBMCs cultured with SARS-CoV-2 spike peptides, obtained before COVID-19 vaccination. This TCR came from a human donor who had a prior SARS-CoV-2 infection. This chain's CDR3 is CASSPGTSGVGAETQYF. The CDR3 nucleotides are TGTGCCAGCAGCCCCGGGACTAGTGGGGTTGGGGCCGAGACCCAGTACTTC. Variable domain in full (rest from reference TRBV5-8 and TRBJ2-5): EAGVTQSPTHLIKTRGQQATLRCSPISGHTSVYWYQQALGLGLQFLLWYDEGEERNRGNFPPRFSGRQFPNYSSELNVNALELEDSALYLCASSPGTSGVGAETQYFGPGTRLLVL.